This TCR beta chain was identified in a study of T cells in Graves' hyperthyroidism and ophthalmopathy. This CDR3 spans 15 amino acids. Germline CDR1 LGHDT, CDR2 YNNKEL (reference sequence). V lost 7 bases and J 2 bases, leaving 15 bases between the germline ends. Amplification of TCR beta CDR3 regions was performed using RNA transcripts as template. The TCR CDR3 first-round RT-PCR relied on the HTBI primer set. TCRdb used MiXCR to reprocess the multiplex PCR reads, holding one entry per CDR3 protein. The sample yields about 560,000 distinct CDR3 sequences, around 15% seen once. This clonotype was counted at least ten times.

The chain joins TRBV3-1 to TRBJ2-4; a possible D gene is TRBD2 (6 bases). The receptor comes from a woman under 30 with Graves' hyperthyroidism. Sequenced sample: blood. DNA for the CDR3: TGTGCCAGCACCCATCGCGGGGTCACCAAAAACATTCAGTACTTC. Its protein is CASTHRGVTKNIQYF.